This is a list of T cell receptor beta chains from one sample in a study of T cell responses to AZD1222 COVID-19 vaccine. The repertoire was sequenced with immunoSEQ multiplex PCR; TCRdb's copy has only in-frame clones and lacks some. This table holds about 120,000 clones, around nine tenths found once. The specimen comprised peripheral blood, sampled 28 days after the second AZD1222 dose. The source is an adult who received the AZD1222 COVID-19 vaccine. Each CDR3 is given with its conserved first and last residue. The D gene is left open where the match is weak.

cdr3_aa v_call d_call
CASSLERTGPSTDTQYF TRBV5-5 TRBD1
CSVDWSETYGYTF TRBV29-1 .
CASSFGTTYEQYF TRBV28 TRBD2
CASSLGGEYNEQFF TRBV5-1 .
CASSYGRGVTDTQYF TRBV6-6 TRBD2
CASSLWRGPRGNEQFF TRBV18 .
CASSFRQGFIVVAFF TRBV11-2 .
CASSLVLAGGPSDTQYF TRBV5-1 TRBD2
CASSRARLNTEAFF TRBV27 .
CASSQTGTGSATNEKLFF TRBV3-1/TRBV3-2 TRBD1
CASSQGDRMNTEAFF TRBV14 .
CASSKGGTSGDTQYF TRBV6-5 .
CASSRVRGAAAETQYF TRBV11-1 .
CASSLGEVRGYTF TRBV5-4 .
CATSAGEGTDTEAFF TRBV24-1 .
CASSLILAGGHGANVLTF TRBV7-6 TRBD2
CASSPRGGRSYEQYF TRBV6-6 TRBD2
CASSHRAALEQFF TRBV11-3 .
CASSIDDSSGQPQHF TRBV19 .
CASSPGTASGYGYTF TRBV6-2/TRBV6-3 TRBD1
CASSEERGEQFF TRBV2 .
CSVRTSGSYEQYF TRBV29-1 TRBD2
CASSFAGAFGYTF TRBV28 .
CASSQQGGQETQYF TRBV5-1 TRBD1
CASSPRTGLSSGNTIYF TRBV3-1/TRBV3-2 TRBD1
CASSLQQGVYADTQYF TRBV28 .
CASKLAGTEAFF TRBV6-5 .
CASSHTGSLGTEAFF TRBV3-1/TRBV3-2 .
CASSRGASRSLDEAFF TRBV7-9 .
CASSTRTGDSEAFF TRBV9 TRBD1
CASSSIAAPGELFF TRBV5-4 .
CASSTLQGVDTEAFF TRBV3-1/TRBV3-2 TRBD1
CATAAPGSNQPQHF TRBV24-1 .
CASSSGLAQTQYF TRBV7-2 TRBD2
CASSPRGRGNTEAFF TRBV27 .
CASSLRLIRVLGDTEAFF TRBV19 .
CATSRLPGLAGSEQFF TRBV15 TRBD2
CASSSGQGSNSPLHF TRBV5-6 TRBD1
CATSRDRGSYEQYF TRBV15 .
CASSLQTGRYGYTF TRBV7-9 .
CASSLGLAARNEQFF TRBV7-9 TRBD2
CASSFEGNYGYTF TRBV12-3/TRBV12-4 .
CASSIVPGRGAYEQYF TRBV19 .
CASSTPSGTGVREQYF TRBV28 TRBD1
CASSQRSDRDTEAFF TRBV3-1/TRBV3-2 TRBD1
CASSYGASGNYEQYF TRBV6-5 TRBD2
CASSDDRAKNIQYF TRBV19 .
CASSLGYEAFF TRBV12-3/TRBV12-4 .
CSVLDRGERKNYGYTF TRBV29-1 .
CASSPQGIGTVLYGYTF TRBV18 .
CASSPLGGIGETQYF TRBV5-1 .
CASSRQGNQPQHF TRBV27 .
CASSARDSGELFF TRBV2 .
CASSLAGGTDTQYF TRBV7-2 .